Each of the 3 T cell receptor beta chains below was sequenced from the same sample in a study of CD8+CD57+ T cells in acquired aplastic anemia. CDR3 and TCR beta VDJ profiling relied on a genomic DNA template. TCRdb re-called the reads through MiXCR, storing one row per CDR3 protein. The sample holds 90,000 to 120,000 distinct CDR3 sequences, around 50% seen once. The sample taken for sequencing was sorted CD4+, CD8+, or CD8+CD57+ T cells (not recorded which) from PBMCs. The receptors come from a human donor in good health, serving as a control.

In its sample, this clonotype was seen a few times. The chain links TRBV19 to TRBJ1-1; maybe TRBD1 (6 bases). The CDR3 sequence is 12 residues long. With 11 bases removed from V and 0 bases from J, the gap between germline ends came to 10 bases. From germline, CDR1 is LNHDA and CDR2 SQIVND (reference sequence). The CDR3 sequence is CAVQGMNTEAFF. CDR3 in DNA: TGTGCCGTTCAGGGGATGAACACTGAAGCTTTCTTT. Drawing the rest from reference TRBV19 and TRBJ1-1, the complete variable domain is DGGITQSPKYLFRKEGQNVTLSCEQNLNHDAMYWYRQDPGQGLRLIYYSQIVNDFQKGDIAEGYSVSREKKESFPLTVTSAQKNPTAFYLCAVQGMNTEAFFGQGTRLTVV.

The J gene is TRBJ1-2, the V gene TRBV29-1; 7 bases fit TRBD1. V shed 4 bases and J 4 bases; nucleotides not matched to a gene: 3. This CDR3 has 12 amino acids. CDR1 and CDR2 from the germline V gene are SQVTM and ANQGSEA. CDR3 region: CSVGQGGYGYTF. Here the CDR3 DNA reads TGCAGCGTTGGACAGGGAGGCTATGGCTACACCTTC.

The V and J genes are TRBV12-3 or TRBV12-4 and TRBJ2-7, with TRBD1 identical over 8 bases. The CDR3 length is 14 residues. The trim removed 4 bases at V and 6 bases at J, leaving 8 bases unmatched. In nucleotides, the CDR3 is TGTGCCAGCAGTTCAAACGACAGGGGTGGCGAGCAGTACTTC. Its protein product is CASSSNDRGGEQYF.